Presented here are 16 T cell receptor beta chains from one specimen sequenced in a study of identical twins. TCRdb redid the calling of the 5' RACE reads with MiXCR, one entry per CDR3 protein. The sample includes around 530,000 distinct CDR3 sequences, 13% to 15% seen only once; the top ten take 0.44%. These same records also appear under a second study, on yellow fever vaccine responses in identical twins.

The sequenced material came from CD4+ T cells sorted from blood. Receptors were obtained from a woman aged 18-29 years in good health.

This clonotype was seen a handful of times. The rearrangement links TRBV12-3 or TRBV12-4 to TRBJ2-7; 8 bases match TRBD1. The CDR3 extends over 14 amino acids. The V and J ends lost 5 bases and 2 bases, in that order; junction bases with no gene match: 5. CDR3 region: CASSRDRLPYEQYF. The CDR3 bases are TGTGCCAGCAGTCGGGACAGGCTACCCTACGAGCAGTACTTC.

V is TRBV24-1 and J is TRBJ2-2; 7 bases agree with TRBD2. The CDR3 consists of 16 residues. In germline, CDR1 is KGHDR, CDR2 SFDVKD. V was pared by 4 bases and J by 2 bases, with 6 bases of the junction left unmatched. CDR3 sequence (DNA): TGTGCCACCAGTGACGTAAGCGGGATTAACACCGGGGAGCTGTTTTTT. This encodes CATSDVSGINTGELFF.

The sample holds many counts of this clonotype. The chain joins TRBV10-3 to TRBJ2-7; TRBD2 aligns across 10 bases. Germline assignment: CDR1 ENHRY and CDR2 SYGVKD. Trimming took 0 bases from V and 0 from J; bases not matched to a gene: 2. This CDR3 has 16 residues. The CDR3 loop is CAISESGLASSYEQYF. The DNA for the CDR3 is TGTGCCATCAGTGAGTCGGGACTAGCGAGCTCCTACGAGCAGTACTTC.

The chain uses TRBV28 and TRBJ1-2; TRBD1 matches 10 bases. Per the germline V gene, CDR1 is MDHEN and CDR2 is SYDVKM. The CDR3 is 13 amino acids. J was trimmed by 4 bases and V by 10 bases; bases with no gene match: 6. The CDR3, as DNA: TGTGCCACCGACAGGGGGCCTGGCTATGGCTACACCTTC. It encodes CATDRGPGYGYTF.

Only a few counts were recorded for this clonotype. V and J are TRBV12-3 or TRBV12-4 and TRBJ2-1; D could derive from TRBD1 or TRBD2 (6 bases each). The CDR3 totals 16 residues. The V gene lost 5 bases and the J gene lost 12 bases, with 26 bases spanning the gap. The CDR3 spells CASSPRGPFGGRMQFF. CDR3 bases: TGTGCCAGCAGTCCTCGGGGGCCGTTCGGTGGGCGTATGCAGTTCTTC.

This sequence joins TRBV25-1 and TRBJ2-3; possibly TRBD1 for D (5 bases). Germline lookup yields CDR1 MGHDK and CDR2 SYGVNS. Trimming removed 3 bases from V and 6 bases from J, with 10 bases in between. The CDR3 loop spans 13 amino acids. CDR3 region: CASSETVVDTQYF. CDR3 nucleotide sequence: TGTGCCAGCAGTGAGACAGTTGTTGATACGCAGTATTTT.

The rearrangement links TRBV12-3 or TRBV12-4 to TRBJ2-2, with 10 bases matching TRBD1. The CDR3 has 18 amino acids. Trimming cost V 4 bases and J 4 bases; bases outside gene matches: 12. CDR3 DNA: TGTGCCAGCAGTTACGCATACCGGGGACAGGGGTTCACCGGGGAGCTGTTTTTT. Amino acids: CASSYAYRGQGFTGELFF.

The chain carries TRBV12-3 or TRBV12-4 and TRBJ2-2; a weak D match, TRBD2 (6 bases). V was pared by 6 bases and J by 7 bases, with 21 bases between. CDR3 length equals 16 residues. CDR3 bases: TGTGCCAGCAGCATCTCGGGACTCCTTGGGATCGGGGAGCTGTTTTTT. Translated: CASSISGLLGIGELFF.

V gene TRBV2 combines with J gene TRBJ2-5; no definite D call. CDR3 size: 13 residues. The V end was cut by 4 bases, the J end by 4 bases, with 10 bases between. Germline V gene lookup returns CDR1 SNHLY and CDR2 FYNNEI. CDR3 amino acids: CASSVELVETQYF. The CDR3 DNA is TGTGCCAGCAGTGTTGAGCTAGTAGAGACCCAGTACTTC.

J is TRBJ2-2 and V is TRBV27, with a possible D match to TRBD1 (6 bases). Trimming removed 6 bases from V and 4 bases from J, with 21 bases in between. This CDR3 comprises 17 residues. Germline V gene sequence: CDR1 MNHEY, CDR2 SMNVEV (reference sequence). The CDR3 DNA reads TGTGCCAGCAGCCAGGGGAGAGTAACGGGTGGCACCGGGGAGCTGTTTTTT. This translates into CASSQGRVTGGTGELFF.

V and J are TRBV12-3 or TRBV12-4 and TRBJ1-5; TRBD1 might be the D (5 bases). Between the trimmed V and J ends, which lost 0 bases and 10 bases, there was a span of 22 bases. CDR3 length: 17 amino acids. The CDR3 loop reads CASSLAGTLAVPVPQHF. CDR3 nucleotides: TGTGCCAGCAGTTTAGCCGGGACCCTGGCCGTGCCTGTCCCCCAGCATTTT.

The table lists this clonotype with many counts. V and J are TRBV4-2 and TRBJ2-3; possibly TRBD2 for D (5 bases). The V gene's germline CDR1 is LGHNA and CDR2 YNFKEQ. V lost 6 bases to trimming and J lost 6 bases, with 13 bases between them. The CDR3 has 13 residues. This CDR3 reads CASRRGQWDTQYF. DNA of the CDR3: TGTGCCAGCAGAAGAGGGCAGTGGGATACGCAGTATTTT.

This clonotype has more than one count but fewer than ten. The rearrangement uses TRBV10-3 and TRBJ1-1; D not resolved. Trimming took 8 bases from V and 4 from J, leaving 14 bases between them. In germline, CDR1 is ENHRY, CDR2 SYGVKD. The CDR3 runs to 13 residues. CDR3 sequence: CAILKFDGTEAFF. The DNA of the CDR3 is TGTGCCATCCTAAAGTTCGATGGCACTGAAGCTTTCTTT.

This clonotype occurred many times. The chain uses TRBV7-8 and TRBJ1-1; 11 nucleotides align to TRBD1. Unmatched junction bases numbered 1, after V lost 4 bases and J lost 3 bases. The CDR3 sequence is 14 residues long. CDR1 and CDR2 (germline): SGHVS, FQNEAQ. The CDR3 bases are TGTGCCAGCAGCTGGGGACAGGGGGACACTGAAGCTTTCTTT. Translation: CASSWGQGDTEAFF.

A few counts support this clonotype. The rearrangement uses TRBV3-1 and TRBJ2-1; either TRBD1 or TRBD2 may supply D (7 bases each). The CDR3 consists of 14 residues. Germline CDR1 LGHDT, CDR2 YNNKEL (reference sequence). The germline V and J ends were trimmed by 1 base and 6 bases, with 10 bases remaining between them. In nucleotides, the CDR3 is TGTGCCAGCAGCCAAGGCAGGGGGGGCAATGAGCAGTTCTTC. Translated, it gives CASSQGRGGNEQFF.

The chain carries TRBV5-1 and TRBJ2-1; 12 bases match TRBD1. J was trimmed by 3 bases and V by 3 bases; bases with no gene match: 7. This CDR3 comprises 17 residues. Germline CDR1 reads SGHRS; CDR2 reads YFSETQ. CDR3 in amino acids: CASSSGQGASFYNEQFF. The CDR3 DNA follows: TGCGCCAGCAGCTCGGGACAGGGGGCTTCCTTCTACAATGAGCAGTTCTTC.